This TCR beta chain was profiled in a study of blood T cells in healthy people across ages. This CDR3 spans 17 amino acids. Germline CDR1 is SGHTA and CDR2 is FQGNSA. The V segment lost 0 bases and the J segment 5 bases; nucleotides outside the gene matches: 10. Together with a sample-barcoded 5' primer, a J-beta primer mix was included in a second PCR lasting about 7 to 11 cycles. TCRdb fed the 5' RACE reads into MiXCR, producing one record per CDR3 protein. The sample has 800,000 to 950,000 distinct CDR3 sequences; about 28% are singletons. These records were also assigned to another study, of T cells of mothers and their children. This second study notes: Related mother and child pairs showed slightly greater overlap (not significant) than unrelated pairs did.

This chain links TRBV7-2 with TRBJ2-1; 7 nucleotides line up with TRBD2. The material sequenced was blood. The TCR was taken from a middle-aged woman in good health. The CDR3 nucleotides read TGTGCCAGCAGCTTAGCGATTGGGCGGGAGCCTCACAATGAGCAGTTCTTC. Encoded protein: CASSLAIGREPHNEQFF.